A single sample gave rise to the 9 T cell receptor beta chains below, sequenced in a study of blood T cell repertoires in COVID-19. The protocol was immunoSEQ multiplex PCR, while the TCRdb copy is restricted to in-frame clones and leaves out a portion. The data contain some 320,000 clones, around 87% of them singletons. Sequencing was performed on peripheral blood. The receptors come from a woman in her forties or fifties who had recovered from COVID-19.

The V gene is TRBV6-2 or TRBV6-3, the J gene TRBJ2-5; 7 positions match TRBD2. The CDR3 covers 17 residues. V lost 6 bases, J lost 6 bases, and 19 bases stayed unmatched. Germline V gene data show CDR1 as MNHEY and CDR2 as SVGEGT. The CDR3 nucleotides are TGTGCCAGCAGCCAACGCCCTAGCGGAGAAAGTGGGAAGACCCAGTACTTC. Its translation is CASSQRPSGESGKTQYF.

This clone appeared a single time. The chain is built from TRBV28 and TRBJ2-1; the match to TRBD1 covers 10 bases. The V and J ends lost 5 bases and 4 bases, in that order; junction bases with no gene match: 8. CDR1 MDHEN and CDR2 SYDVKM come from the germline V gene. The CDR3 has 16 residues. CDR3 sequence reads: CASSTAGTGAYNEQFF. The DNA of the CDR3 is TGTGCCAGCAGTACCGCCGGGACAGGGGCTTACAATGAGCAGTTCTTC.

The chain's CDR3 is CASSQDLAEAGEREQFF. CDR3 coding DNA: TGCGCCAGCAGCCAAGATCTTGCCGAGGCGGGAGAGAGAGAGCAGTTCTTC. The chain links TRBV4-3 to TRBJ2-1, with 7 bases fitting TRBD2. With 0 bases clipped from V and 10 bases from J, the junction kept 15 bases outside the gene matches. Looked up from germline, CDR1 is LGHNA and CDR2 is YSLEER. This CDR3 has 17 amino acids.

This chain links TRBV10-3 with TRBJ1-5; maybe TRBD1 (6 bases). CDR1 is ENHRY and CDR2 is SYGVKD in the germline V gene. The ends were cut back, 11 bases at V and 3 bases at J, with 17 bases in the middle. The CDR3 runs to 14 residues. The CDR3 spells CAAAGTPDNQPQHF. The DNA of the CDR3 is TGTGCCGCAGCCGGGACACCCGACAATCAGCCCCAGCATTTT.

V gene TRBV28 combines with J gene TRBJ2-3; D possibly corresponds to TRBD2 (7 bases). Germline V lookup: CDR1 MDHEN, CDR2 SYDVKM. CDR3 length: 13 residues. Trimming took off 6 bases at V and 5 bases at J, with 12 bases between the two ends. CDR3 in DNA: TGTGCCAGCAGGGGGGGGCCGAGAGATACGCAGTATTTT. Its translation is CASRGGPRDTQYF.

The rearrangement links TRBV5-1 to TRBJ1-1; D not certain. V was cut by 5 bases and J by 0 bases, with 8 bases left in between. From germline, CDR1 is SGHRS and CDR2 YFSETQ. The CDR3 consists of 13 residues. The DNA of the CDR3 is TGCGCCAGCAGACTTGAGATGAACACTGAAGCTTTCTTT. Translation: CASRLEMNTEAFF.

This sequence joins TRBV11-3 and TRBJ2-1, with 8 bases matching TRBD2. The J segment lost 10 bases and the V segment lost 5 bases, leaving 4 bases of the junction unmatched. The CDR3 is 12 amino acids. Germline-derived CDR1 and CDR2 are SGHNT and YENEEA. The CDR3 sequence is CASSKIAGEQFF. Here the CDR3 DNA reads TGTGCCAGCAGCAAAATAGCGGGGGAGCAGTTCTTC.

Only a few counts were recorded for this clone. The gene calls are TRBV7-2 and TRBJ1-3; D is perhaps TRBD1 (5 bases). CDR1 is SGHTA and CDR2 is FQGNSA in the germline V gene. Trimming took off 1 base at V and 0 bases at J, with 13 bases between the two ends. The CDR3 is made up of 17 amino acids. The CDR3, as DNA: TGTGCCAGCAGCTTAGGCGCCGCAGACAGCTCTGGAAACACCATATATTTT. Its translation is CASSLGAADSSGNTIYF.

The chain couples TRBV3-1 (or the pseudogene TRBV3-2) to TRBJ2-2, with 9 positions matching TRBD1. The trim removed 2 bases at V and 0 bases at J, leaving 4 bases unmatched. This CDR3 comprises 17 residues. CDR1 and CDR2 from the germline V gene are LGHDT and YNNKEL (reference sequence). CDR3 bases: TGTGCCAGCAGCCAACGGACAGGGGCTTCGAACACCGGGGAGCTGTTTTTT. Its translation is CASSQRTGASNTGELFF.